The 19 T cell receptor beta chains listed next were all sequenced from one sample in a study of T-cell reconstitution after alpha-beta-depleted transplantation in children. A library of TCRbeta sequences, prepared with unique molecular identifiers, was generated. TCRdb re-derived calls from the PCR reads in MiXCR, one entry per CDR3 protein. Here the sample spans about 200,000 distinct CDR3 sequences, approximately 8% being singletons. Sequenced material: PBMCs, mostly from graft donor cells, taken 360 days after TCRalphabeta/CD19-depleted stem cell transplant. Receptor source: a male patient under 10 years old who had a stem cell transplant for acute myeloid leukemia, so the T cells may come from the graft donor.

This clonotype was detected many times. V and J are TRBV7-6 and TRBJ1-1; D call uncertain. V lost 5 bases and J lost 4, with 11 bases in between. Germline V gene lookup returns CDR1 SGHVS and CDR2 FNYEAQ. This CDR3 is 13 amino acids long. CDR3 coding DNA: TGTGCCAGCAGCCTGAATCGAATCACTGAAGCTTTCTTT. Its translation: CASSLNRITEAFF.

This clonotype showed up many times. The chain joins TRBV24-1 to TRBJ2-1, with D possibly matching TRBD1 (5 bases). The CDR3 totals 13 residues. The germline CDR1 and CDR2 sequences are KGHDR and SFDVKD. V was cut by 2 bases and J by 5 bases, with 6 bases left in between. The CDR3 loop reads CATSDWGHNEQFF. CDR3 coding DNA: TGTGCCACCAGTGATTGGGGCCACAATGAGCAGTTCTTC.

The V call is TRBV12-3 or TRBV12-4, the J call TRBJ1-1; 8 bases fit TRBD1. J was trimmed by 0 bases and V by 1 base; bases with no gene match: 19. The CDR3 consists of 21 residues. The CDR3 region has the DNA TGTGCCAGCAGTTTAGAGGGGGACAGGAATTTTCGCTTTGGAGTGAACACTGAAGCTTTCTTT. This sequence encodes CASSLEGDRNFRFGVNTEAFF.

This clonotype was detected a few times. V and J are TRBV5-4 and TRBJ2-1; 9 bases match TRBD1. The V gene end was trimmed by 3 bases and the J gene end by 8 bases; junction bases not matched to a gene: 9. Germline V CDR1 and CDR2: SGHNT, YYREEE (reference sequence). The CDR3 extends over 15 amino acids. The CDR3 coding sequence is TGTGCCAGCAGCTCCGGTGTAGGACAGGGGTATGAGCAGTTCTTC. The encoded protein is CASSSGVGQGYEQFF.

This clonotype appeared a few times. The CDR3 DNA follows: TGCGCCAGCAGCTTAGACGGATTTCAGCCCCAGCATTTT. It encodes CASSLDGFQPQHF. The rearrangement joins TRBV5-1 to TRBJ1-5; D is unclear. This CDR3 comprises 13 residues. V lost 2 bases to trimming and J lost 6 bases, with 9 bases between them. Per germline, CDR1 SGHRS and CDR2 YFSETQ.

At least ten counts were recorded for this clonotype. The chain links TRBV5-5 to TRBJ2-1; either TRBD1 or TRBD2 may supply D (5 bases each). The CDR3 covers 15 residues. Per germline, CDR1 SGHKS and CDR2 YYEKEE (reference sequence). V gave up 2 bases and J gave up 1 base, with 10 bases separating them. The CDR3 loop is CASSFGGNSYNEQFF. In nucleotides, the CDR3 is TGTGCCAGCAGCTTTGGGGGTAATTCCTACAATGAGCAGTTCTTC.

This clonotype showed up many times. The chain joins TRBV2 to TRBJ2-2; weak D call: TRBD1 (7 bases). V was cut by 10 bases and J by 7 bases, with 13 bases left in between. Germline CDR1 reads SNHLY; CDR2 reads FYNNEI. CDR3 length equals 12 residues. The CDR3 nucleotides read TGTGCCATACAGGGGAGGAACGGGGAGCTGTTTTTT. This codes for CAIQGRNGELFF.

In its sample, this clonotype was seen a few times. The chain has TRBV3-1 and TRBJ2-1; 12 positions match TRBD2. From germline, CDR1 is LGHDT and CDR2 YNNKEL (reference sequence). With 4 bases clipped from V and 1 base from J, the junction kept 5 bases outside the gene matches. This CDR3 spans 17 amino acids. The CDR3 loop is CASSRTSGARSYNEQFF. CDR3 bases: TGTGCCAGCAGCCGGACTAGCGGGGCCAGATCCTACAATGAGCAGTTCTTC.

This rearrangement joins TRBV4-2 to TRBJ1-2; 9 nucleotides match TRBD1. With 2 bases clipped from V and 4 bases from J, the junction kept 5 bases outside the gene matches. This CDR3 region has 15 residues. Germline loops: CDR1 LGHNA, CDR2 YNFKEQ. The CDR3: CASSQPGQGGYGYTF. CDR3 DNA sequence: TGTGCCAGCAGCCAACCGGGACAGGGAGGCTATGGCTACACCTTC.

This sequence joins TRBV5-1 and TRBJ2-3; D possibly uses TRBD1 or TRBD2 (5 bases each). V was trimmed by 3 bases and J by 6 bases, leaving 11 bases between them. This CDR3 region has 13 residues. CDR1 and CDR2 from the germline V gene are SGHRS and YFSETQ. CDR3 in DNA: TGCGCCAGCAGCTCGACAGCGGAGGATACGCAGTATTTT. Its protein product is CASSSTAEDTQYF.

The rearrangement joins TRBV29-1 to TRBJ1-2, with D unresolved. There are 12 residues in the CDR3. Germline CDR1 and CDR2: SQVTM and ANQGSEA. The V end lost 6 bases, the J end lost 5 bases, and 13 bases lay between the germline ends. The CDR3 region is CSVIERPYGYTF. The CDR3 coding sequence is TGCAGCGTGATTGAGAGACCTTATGGCTACACCTTC. The variable domain in full, completed from reference TRBV29-1 and TRBJ1-2, reads SAVISQKPSRDICQRGTSLTIQCQVDSQVTMMFWYRQQPGQSLTLIATANQGSEATYESGFVIDKFPISRPNLTFSTLTVSNMSPEDSSIYLCSVIERPYGYTFGSGTRLTVV.

This clonotype occurred many times. For the CDR3, the DNA is TGTGCCAGCAGCCAAGTTCTAGCGGGGTCCTACAATGAGCAGTTCTTC. It is translated as CASSQVLAGSYNEQFF. The chain is built from TRBV4-2 and TRBJ2-1; 9 nucleotides agree with TRBD2. This CDR3 contains 16 residues. CDR1 and CDR2 from the germline V gene are LGHNA and YNFKEQ. J was trimmed by 1 base and V by 1 base; bases with no gene match: 2.

The chain carries TRBV4-1 and TRBJ2-1; 8 bases align to TRBD2. Trimming cost V 0 bases and J 1 base; bases outside gene matches: 11. The CDR3 sequence is 19 residues long. Germline V CDR1 and CDR2: MGHRA, YSYEKL. The CDR3: CASSQDSGAGDLSYNEQFF. Written as DNA, the CDR3 is TGCGCCAGCAGCCAAGACAGCGGAGCGGGAGATCTATCCTACAATGAGCAGTTCTTC.

For the CDR3, the DNA is TGCGCCAGCAGCCACAGACCGGGACAGGGGTTCTACGAGCAGTACTTC. Its protein product is CASSHRPGQGFYEQYF. The V gene is TRBV4-3, the J gene TRBJ2-7, with TRBD1 identical over 10 bases. The CDR3 runs 16 residues. Germline CDR1 reads LGHNA; CDR2 reads YSLEER. The ends lost 3 bases at V and 3 bases at J; junction bases unmatched: 8.

The V call is TRBV29-1, the J call TRBJ2-3, with D possibly TRBD1 on 5 matching bases. Germline lookup yields CDR1 SQVTM and CDR2 ANQGSEA. V dropped 1 base and J dropped 4 bases, with 9 bases sitting between them. The CDR3 covers 13 residues. The CDR3 here is CSVEGPRADTQYF. CDR3 sequence (DNA): TGCAGCGTTGAAGGGCCCAGGGCAGATACGCAGTATTTT.

The sample holds many counts of this clonotype. The chain recombines TRBV3-1 with TRBJ1-2; D remains unclear. CDR1 and CDR2 from the germline V gene are LGHDT and YNNKEL (reference sequence). Trimming took 0 bases from V and 0 from J, leaving 8 bases between them. The length of the CDR3 is 15 residues. The CDR3 DNA reads TGTGCCAGCAGCCAAGAAATAGCTCCTAACTATGGCTACACCTTC. Protein sequence: CASSQEIAPNYGYTF.

The V and J genes are TRBV5-1 and TRBJ1-2; TRBD1 aligns across 9 bases. Trimming removed 3 bases from V and 8 bases from J; junction bases left unmatched: 8. CDR1 and CDR2 (germline): SGHRS, YFSETQ. The CDR3 contains 14 residues. The CDR3 loop reads CASSSQGQGDGYTF. The CDR3 bases are TGCGCCAGCAGCTCTCAGGGACAGGGAGACGGCTACACCTTC.

This clonotype was counted many times. This chain connects TRBV10-3 to TRBJ2-1; D remains unclear. Germline V lookup: CDR1 ENHRY, CDR2 SYGVKD. The CDR3 is 15 amino acids. Trimming took 0 bases from V and 7 from J, leaving 13 bases between them. In DNA form, the CDR3 reads TGTGCCATCAGTGAGTCGAAACCGAGCGTAAATGAGCAGTTCTTC. Protein: CAISESKPSVNEQFF.

V gene TRBV5-1 combines with J gene TRBJ2-2; 14 bases fit TRBD2. Losses at the gene ends were 6 bases for V and 1 base for J; bases not matched to a gene: 5. Germline-derived CDR1 and CDR2 are SGHRS and YFSETQ. The CDR3 length is 17 residues. The CDR3 sequence: CASKGLAGVLNTGELFF. CDR3 nucleotide sequence: TGCGCCAGCAAGGGACTAGCGGGAGTTCTGAACACCGGGGAGCTGTTTTTT.